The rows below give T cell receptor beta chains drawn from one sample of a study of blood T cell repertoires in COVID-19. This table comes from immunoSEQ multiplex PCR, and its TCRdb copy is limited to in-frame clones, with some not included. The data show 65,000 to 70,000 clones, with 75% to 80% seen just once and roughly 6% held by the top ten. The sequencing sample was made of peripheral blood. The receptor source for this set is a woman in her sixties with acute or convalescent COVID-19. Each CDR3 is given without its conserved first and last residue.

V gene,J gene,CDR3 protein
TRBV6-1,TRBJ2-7,ASSGHTGMPPAFYEQY
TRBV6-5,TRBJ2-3,ASALGGSTDTQY
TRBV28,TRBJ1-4,ASIPGGATNEKLF
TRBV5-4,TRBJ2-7,ASSFTGLDSYEQY
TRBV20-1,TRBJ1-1,SASGGQGNTEAF
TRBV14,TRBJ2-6,ASSQGRYTGANVLT
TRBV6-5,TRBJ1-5,ASSTRGYGNQPQH
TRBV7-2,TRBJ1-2,ASSQRQGVNYGYT
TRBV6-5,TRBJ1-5,ASRHRGSNQPQH
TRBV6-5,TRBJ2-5,ASSRLQPQY
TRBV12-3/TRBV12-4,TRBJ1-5,ASSYFNQPQH
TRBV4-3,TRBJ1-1,ASSQDRNTEAF
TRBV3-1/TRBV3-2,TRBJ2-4,ASSQFSGGPIQY
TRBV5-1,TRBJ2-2,ASSLGVAGATGELF
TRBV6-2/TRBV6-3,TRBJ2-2,ASSRTSGGVHTGELF
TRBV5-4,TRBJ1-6,ASSQVAGSYNSPLH
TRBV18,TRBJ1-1,ASSPDRGATEAF